These 3 T cell receptor beta chains originate from one sample sequenced in a study of identical twins. TCRdb called the 5' RACE reads again in MiXCR, with one record for every CDR3 protein. The sample holds 250,000 to 350,000 distinct CDR3 sequences, under 9% seen once. These data also formed part of another study, on yellow fever vaccine responses in identical twins.

The sequenced sample consisted of memory (CD45RO+) T cells sorted from blood. The source of these receptors is a young woman in good health.

This clonotype was found many times. The chain's CDR3 is CASSLYSGVDEQFF. The CDR3, as DNA: TGCGCCAGCAGCTTATACTCGGGGGTGGATGAGCAGTTCTTC. The V call is TRBV5-1, the J call TRBJ2-1, with D possibly matching TRBD2 (6 bases). Trimming removed 2 bases at V and 8 bases at J, with 14 bases between. This CDR3 has 14 amino acids. Germline V CDR1 and CDR2: SGHRS, YFSETQ.

V usage is TRBV10-2 and J usage is TRBJ2-1; no definite D call. V gave up 5 bases and J gave up 10 bases, with 9 bases separating them. Germline-derived CDR1 and CDR2 are WSHSY and SAAADI. The CDR3 is 11 residues long. The CDR3 nucleotides are TGCGCCAGCAGTTACCGGATGGAGCAGTTCTTC. Translated, it gives CASSYRMEQFF.

The sample holds a few counts of this clonotype. The chain couples TRBV7-2 to TRBJ2-1; D not resolved. The CDR3 length is 13 residues. V was cut by 1 base and J by 8 bases, with 9 bases left in between. Germline V lookup: CDR1 SGHTA, CDR2 FQGNSA. The CDR3 spells CASSLGVSYEQFF. The CDR3 DNA follows: TGTGCCAGCAGCTTAGGAGTTAGTTATGAGCAGTTCTTC.